A single sample is the source of the 32 T cell receptor beta chains below, sequenced in a study of shared clonotypes between healthy human individuals. TCRdb's table, derived via immunoSEQ multiplex PCR, lists solely in-frame clones and lacks some. The data contain 550,000 to 850,000 clones, roughly 70% of them singletons. Sample: memory CD4+ T cells sorted from blood. Indicated subset: CD45RA-negative fraction. These receptors were obtained from a woman in her 30s in good health.

The genes are TRBV2 and TRBJ2-4; 8 bases are a match to TRBD2. This CDR3 has 17 residues. V lost 8 bases to trimming and J lost 1 base; unmatched junction nucleotides: 13. In germline, CDR1 is SNHLY, CDR2 FYNNEI. CDR3 DNA sequence: TGTGCCAGCGACACTACCCAGCGGGGGAGGGCCAAAAACATTCAGTACTTC. Its translation: CASDTTQRGRAKNIQYF.

The genes are TRBV6-6 and TRBJ1-3; TRBD1 might be the D (5 bases). V gave up 2 bases and J gave up 1 base, with 9 bases separating them. The V gene's germline CDR1 is MNHNY and CDR2 SVGAGI (reference sequence). This CDR3 has 15 residues. CDR3 in amino acids: CASSYIGVSGNTIYF. In DNA, the CDR3 is TGTGCCAGCAGTTACATAGGGGTTTCTGGAAACACCATATATTTT.

This chain joins TRBV19 and TRBJ2-7, with a possible D match to TRBD2 (6 bases). Germline CDR1 is LNHDA and CDR2 is SQIVND (reference sequence). The CDR3 consists of 14 residues. V shed 3 bases and J shed 0 bases, with 9 bases lying between them. The CDR3 region has the DNA TGTGCCAGTAGTATTGGCGGGAACTCCTACGAGCAGTACTTC. As protein: CASSIGGNSYEQYF.

V usage is TRBV28 and J usage is TRBJ1-2; 7 bases fit TRBD1. CDR1 MDHEN and CDR2 SYDVKM come from the germline V gene. This CDR3 comprises 11 residues. V shed 6 bases and J 8 bases; nucleotides not matched to a gene: 3. CDR3 nucleotide sequence: TGTGCCAGCAGGGGAGGGGGCGGCTACACCTTC. It is translated as CASRGGGGYTF.

This sequence joins TRBV19 and TRBJ2-7; 8 bases are shared with TRBD2. The CDR3 runs to 14 residues. Unmatched junction bases numbered 6, after V lost 5 bases and J lost 3 bases. Germline lookup yields CDR1 LNHDA and CDR2 SQIVND (reference sequence). The CDR3 sequence is CASSPRRGDYEQYF. CDR3 DNA: TGTGCCAGTAGTCCCAGGCGGGGGGACTACGAGCAGTACTTC. The full variable domain, with the rest looked up from reference TRBV19 and TRBJ2-7, is DGGITQSPKYLFRKEGQNVTLSCEQNLNHDAMYWYRQDPGQGLRLIYYSQIVNDFQKGDIAEGYSVSREKKESFPLTVTSAQKNPTAFYLCASSPRRGDYEQYFGPGTRLTVT.

The J gene is TRBJ1-1, the V gene TRBV29-1, with unresolved D. V lost 5 bases to trimming and J lost 4 bases, with 14 bases between them. The CDR3 sequence is 13 residues long. Germline V gene data show CDR1 as SQVTM and CDR2 as ANQGSEA. The CDR3 nucleotides read TGCAGCGTTTTCCACGGGGTTGGCACTGAAGCTTTCTTT. This gives the protein CSVFHGVGTEAFF.

The rearrangement links TRBV7-6 to TRBJ1-3; D not certain. V lost 6 bases and J 0 bases, leaving 6 bases between the germline ends. Germline V CDR1 and CDR2: SGHVS, FNYEAQ. The CDR3 runs 13 residues. CDR3 protein: CASRGNSGNTIYF. In nucleotides, the CDR3 is TGTGCCAGCAGGGGGAACTCTGGAAACACCATATATTTT.

In regard to this clone: This CDR3 is also generated by other DNA sequences in the sample. The chain combines TRBV29-1 with TRBJ1-5; 8 bases are a match to TRBD1. Germline loops: CDR1 SQVTM, CDR2 ANQGSEA. V lost 6 bases and J lost 4; bases outside the gene matches: 2. This CDR3 is 12 amino acids long. This CDR3 is CSVRTGNQPQHF. In nucleotides, the CDR3 is TGCAGCGTCCGGACAGGGAATCAGCCCCAGCATTTT.

V and J are TRBV5-4 and TRBJ1-6; tentative D call: TRBD1 (6 bases). The CDR3 extends over 15 amino acids. Trimming took off 0 bases at V and 5 bases at J, with 9 bases between the two ends. Germline V lookup: CDR1 SGHNT, CDR2 YYREEE (reference sequence). The CDR3 here is CASSLEGGHNSPLHF. CDR3 in DNA: TGTGCCAGCAGCTTGGAGGGGGGCCATAATTCACCCCTCCACTTT.

V usage is TRBV6-5 and J usage is TRBJ1-1; D is uncertain. Trimming pared 7 bases from V and 1 base from J, leaving 10 bases between. There are 13 residues in the CDR3. Germline loops: CDR1 MNHEY, CDR2 SVGAGI. The CDR3, as DNA: TGTGCCAGCAACGACTGGGGGAACACTGAAGCTTTCTTT. Amino acid sequence: CASNDWGNTEAFF.

This clone showed up just once. The chain uses TRBV6-1 and TRBJ2-7; D not certain. This CDR3 has 13 amino acids. Germline V gene data show CDR1 as MNHNS and CDR2 as SASEGT. Trimming left V 6 bases short and J 0 bases short, with 9 bases between. The CDR3, as DNA: TGTGCCAGCAGCGCACAGCACTCCTACGAGCAGTACTTC. Its translation: CASSAQHSYEQYF.

By frequency in the sample, this clone is medium-sized. The J gene is TRBJ1-2, the V gene TRBV18, with TRBD1 matching over 7 bases. J lost 2 bases, V lost 4 bases, and 10 bases had no gene match. CDR3 length: 16 residues. Germline V CDR1 and CDR2: KGHSH, LQKENI. CDR3 in amino acids: CASSQNRDSRNYGYTF. The CDR3 nucleotides are TGTGCCAGCTCACAGAACCGGGACAGCCGCAACTATGGCTACACCTTC.

The chain combines TRBV25-1 with TRBJ2-5; no reliable D call. Trimming left V 6 bases short and J 1 base short, with 12 bases between. Germline V CDR1 and CDR2: MGHDK, SYGVNS. This CDR3 has 14 residues. The CDR3 loop is CASSSLGRQETQYF. CDR3 sequence (DNA): TGTGCCAGCAGCTCCCTAGGACGCCAAGAGACCCAGTACTTC.

This chain uses TRBV7-9 with TRBJ2-1; 13 nucleotides match TRBD2. CDR1 SEHNR and CDR2 FQNEAQ come from the germline V gene (reference sequence). The CDR3 extends over 18 amino acids. With 4 bases clipped from V and 1 base from J, the junction kept 7 bases outside the gene matches. The CDR3 loop is CASSSGLAGVWSYNEQFF. The CDR3, as DNA: TGTGCCAGCAGCTCCGGACTAGCGGGAGTCTGGTCCTACAATGAGCAGTTCTTC.

V is TRBV6-5 and J is TRBJ2-3; TRBD2 is a possible D gene (5 bases). There are 12 residues in the CDR3. Germline CDR1 is MNHEY and CDR2 is SVGAGI. The ends were cut back, 2 bases at V and 5 bases at J, with 5 bases in the middle. The CDR3 loop is CASSYAGDTQYF. The CDR3, as DNA: TGTGCCAGCAGTTACGCGGGAGATACGCAGTATTTT.

This clone was counted a single time. The chain couples TRBV2 to TRBJ2-7, with D perhaps matching TRBD2 (6 bases). The CDR3 runs 11 residues. Trimming removed 7 bases at V and 5 bases at J, with 9 bases between. Germline CDR1 reads SNHLY; CDR2 reads FYNNEI. CDR3 sequence reads: CASTEGNEQYF. The CDR3 DNA reads TGTGCCAGCACGGAGGGCAACGAGCAGTACTTC.

The rearrangement uses TRBV28 and TRBJ1-5, with TRBD1 matching 8 bases. V lost 10 bases to trimming and J lost 4 bases; unmatched junction nucleotides: 9. CDR1 and CDR2 (germline): MDHEN, SYDVKM. The CDR3 sequence is 14 residues long. The CDR3 here is CATYGQGRNQPQHF. Written as DNA, the CDR3 is TGTGCCACCTACGGACAGGGCCGGAATCAGCCCCAGCATTTT.

This clone was seen only once. The same CDR3 also results from other DNA sequences found in this sample. V gene TRBV7-9 combines with J gene TRBJ2-7, with D possibly matching TRBD1 (5 bases). The V and J ends lost 3 bases and 2 bases respectively, with 11 bases between them. Germline CDR1 is SEHNR and CDR2 is FQNEAQ (reference sequence). There are 14 residues in the CDR3. CDR3 sequence reads: CASSLTETAYEQYF. CDR3 DNA sequence: TGTGCCAGCAGCTTGACAGAGACAGCCTACGAGCAGTACTTC.

V gene TRBV7-2 combines with J gene TRBJ1-5, with TRBD1 as a possible D gene (5 bases). CDR3 length: 14 residues. Germline CDR1 is SGHTA and CDR2 is FQGNSA. The V gene lost 5 bases and the J gene lost 4 bases, with 12 bases spanning the gap. In DNA form, the CDR3 reads TGTGCCAGCAGCCCCGGGGCGCCAAATCAGCCCCAGCATTTT. Encoded protein: CASSPGAPNQPQHF.

The chain carries TRBV6-5 and TRBJ1-2; D uncertain. Germline CDR1 MNHEY, CDR2 SVGAGI. The length of the CDR3 is 13 residues. V lost 0 bases, J lost 2 bases, and 4 bases lay in between. The CDR3, as DNA: TGTGCCAGCAGTTACTCGACCAACTATGGCTACACCTTC. Protein sequence: CASSYSTNYGYTF.

The V call is TRBV4-2, the J call TRBJ2-5, with TRBD2 identical over 14 bases. J gave up 4 bases and V 5 bases, and 9 bases lay outside the gene matches. Germline V gives CDR1 LGHNA, CDR2 YNFKEQ. The CDR3 is 17 residues long. As DNA, the CDR3 is TGTGCCAGCAGCTTGTGGGGACTAGCGGGAGTCACAGAGACCCAGTACTTC. Translated, it gives CASSLWGLAGVTETQYF.

The rearrangement links TRBV28 to TRBJ1-2; weak D call: TRBD1 (6 bases). Germline-derived CDR1 and CDR2 are MDHEN and SYDVKM. The CDR3 runs 14 residues. The ends were cut back, 6 bases at V and 4 bases at J, with 15 bases in the middle. The chain's CDR3 is CASRYTDRSYGYTF. In nucleotides, the CDR3 is TGTGCCAGCAGATACACAGACAGGAGCTATGGCTACACCTTC.

The chain couples TRBV7-9 to TRBJ2-2; D possibly corresponds to TRBD2 (5 bases). The CDR3 spans 15 residues. V gave up 2 bases and J gave up 11 bases, with 18 bases separating them. The germline gives CDR1 SEHNR, CDR2 FQNEAQ (reference sequence). DNA for the CDR3: TGTGCCAGCAGCTTACGGACTCCTAGGGTTGCCGAGCTGTTTTTT. Protein: CASSLRTPRVAELFF.

This chain uses TRBV27 with TRBJ2-1; D is uncertain. Germline lookup yields CDR1 MNHEY and CDR2 SMNVEV (reference sequence). Trimming stripped 6 bases from V and 7 bases from J, with 10 bases between. The CDR3 is 12 residues long. CDR3 nucleotide sequence: TGTGCCAGCAGGCAAACTATTAATGAGCAGTTCTTC. As protein: CASRQTINEQFF.

The rearrangement uses TRBV28 and TRBJ2-3, with 13 bases fitting TRBD2. The germline CDR1 and CDR2 sequences are MDHEN and SYDVKM. The CDR3 sequence is 16 residues long. V shed 5 bases, J shed 2 bases, and the junction held 4 bases outside the gene matches. The CDR3 reads CASSKLAGGHTDTQYF. CDR3 coding DNA: TGTGCCAGCAGTAAACTAGCGGGAGGGCACACAGATACGCAGTATTTT.

The rearrangement joins TRBV7-2 to TRBJ2-1, with D tentatively TRBD1 (6 bases). The CDR3 covers 17 residues. CDR1 and CDR2 from the germline V gene are SGHTA and FQGNSA. The V end was cut by 1 base, the J end by 0 bases, with 13 bases between. DNA of the CDR3: TGTGCCAGCAGCTTAGTTGAGGGGGTGAGCTCCTACAATGAGCAGTTCTTC. It encodes CASSLVEGVSSYNEQFF.

The rearrangement uses TRBV30 and TRBJ1-5, with TRBD1 as a possible D gene (6 bases). The germline V gene has CDR1 GTSNPN and CDR2 SVGIG (reference sequence). Trimming removed 4 bases from V and 4 bases from J, with 14 bases in between. This CDR3 spans 14 amino acids. The CDR3 DNA reads as TGTGCCTGGATCTCAAGGGGGGGTAATCAGCCCCAGCATTTT. Its translation: CAWISRGGNQPQHF.

The chain recombines TRBV7-9 with TRBJ2-7; 10 bases fit TRBD2. With V trimmed by 5 bases and J by 0 bases, 4 bases remained unmatched. The V gene's germline CDR1 is SEHNR and CDR2 FQNEAQ (reference sequence). This CDR3 is built from 15 residues. The CDR3 DNA follows: TGTGCCAGCAGCGGGACTAGCGCCAACTCCTACGAGCAGTACTTC. Its translation: CASSGTSANSYEQYF. Variable domain in full (rest from reference TRBV7-9 and TRBJ2-7): DTGVSQNPRHKITKRGQNVTFRCDPISEHNRLYWYRQTLGQGPEFLTYFQNEAQLEKSRLLSDRFSAERPKGSFSTLEIQRTEQGDSAMYLCASSGTSANSYEQYFGPGTRLTVT.

Remarks on this clone: Different DNA sequences within this sample yield the same CDR3. V and J are TRBV5-1 and TRBJ2-1, with D hard to call. This CDR3 is 15 amino acids long. The V end was cut by 1 base, the J end by 0 bases, with 8 bases between. The germline CDR1 and CDR2 sequences are SGHRS and YFSETQ. CDR3 protein: CASSLTSASYNEQFF. The CDR3 DNA is TGCGCCAGCAGCTTGACGTCAGCCTCCTACAATGAGCAGTTCTTC.

The gene calls are TRBV29-1 and TRBJ1-1; 7 bases map to TRBD1. CDR3 length: 14 amino acids. V shed 6 bases and J 0 bases; nucleotides not matched to a gene: 7. CDR1 and CDR2 (germline): SQVTM, ANQGSEA. CDR3 residues: CSVTIQGLNTEAFF. For the CDR3, the DNA is TGCAGCGTGACTATACAGGGGCTGAACACTGAAGCTTTCTTT.

The table lists this clone with a count of one. Other nucleotide sequences from this sample produce the same CDR3. This chain uses TRBV14 with TRBJ2-1; D call uncertain. Germline assignment: CDR1 SGHDN and CDR2 FVKESK. Trimming took off 5 bases at V and 0 bases at J, with 5 bases between the two ends. The CDR3 consists of 13 residues. CDR3 in amino acids: CASSFDSYNEQFF. CDR3 sequence (DNA): TGTGCCAGCAGCTTCGACTCCTACAATGAGCAGTTCTTC.

The chain uses TRBV21-1 and TRBJ1-2. TRBV21-1 is labeled a pseudogene. The CDR3 is made up of 12 amino acids. The CDR3 loop is CASRHSSWGYTF. The DNA of the CDR3 is TGTGCCAGCAGACACTCGAGTTGGGGCTACACCTTC.